The 8 T cell receptor beta chains presented below share a single source sample, sequenced in a study of identical twins. Via MiXCR, TCRdb re-called the 5' RACE reads, giving one row per CDR3 protein. The data hold approximately 300,000 distinct CDR3 sequences, with roughly 9% observed a single time. These data are also associated with another study on yellow fever vaccine responses in identical twins.

The specimen was CD8+ T cells sorted from blood. All receptors derive from a woman aged 18-29 years in good health.

In this sample, this clonotype turned up many times. The genes are TRBV20-1 and TRBJ1-5; D not certain. V shed 0 bases and J shed 9 bases, with 9 bases lying between them. Looked up from germline, CDR1 is DFQATT and CDR2 is SNEGSKA (reference sequence). The length of the CDR3 is 12 residues. As DNA, the CDR3 is TGCAGTGCTAGAGATCAGGATTGGCCCCAGCATTTT. The encoded protein is CSARDQDWPQHF.

This clonotype was seen ten or more times. The rearrangement uses TRBV20-1 and TRBJ2-7; either TRBD1 or TRBD2 may supply D (5 bases each). Germline-derived CDR1 and CDR2 are DFQATT and SNEGSKA (reference sequence). The CDR3 loop spans 11 amino acids. V lost 5 bases to trimming and J lost 6 bases, with 11 bases between them. CDR3 loop: CSAPGTGEQYF. The CDR3 DNA reads TGCAGTGCTCCCGGGACGGGCGAGCAGTACTTC.

The sample holds a few counts of this clonotype. The chain uses TRBV3-1 and TRBJ2-7, with 8 bases aligning to TRBD1. Germline V CDR1 and CDR2: LGHDT, YNNKEL (reference sequence). This CDR3 comprises 17 residues. Unmatched junction bases numbered 12, after V lost 3 bases and J lost 2 bases. The CDR3 DNA sequence: TGTGCCAGCAGCCACCCAACACTATTGACAGGGGCCTACGAGCAGTACTTC. Translation: CASSHPTLLTGAYEQYF.

This clonotype was detected ten times or more. The chain is built from TRBV12-3 or TRBV12-4 and TRBJ2-7; D is unresolved. The germline V and J ends were trimmed by 3 bases and 3 bases, with 9 bases remaining between them. The CDR3 loop spans 13 amino acids. Here the CDR3 reads CASSLEEYYEQYF. Here the CDR3 DNA reads TGTGCCAGCAGTTTGGAAGAATACTACGAGCAGTACTTC.

In its sample, this clonotype was seen many times. J is TRBJ1-4 and V is TRBV7-8; D is undetermined. Germline V gene sequence: CDR1 SGHVS, CDR2 FQNEAQ. This CDR3 has 14 residues. V lost 5 bases and J 8 bases, leaving 15 bases between the germline ends. The CDR3 spells CASSRTEMGEKLFF. The CDR3 DNA follows: TGTGCCAGCAGCCGGACGGAGATGGGGGAAAAACTGTTTTTT.

This clonotype was detected ten times or more. This chain uses TRBV5-1 with TRBJ2-2; D remains ambiguous. Trimming cost V 4 bases and J 5 bases, with 12 bases left between them. This CDR3 comprises 14 residues. Germline V lookup: CDR1 SGHRS, CDR2 YFSETQ. CDR3 sequence (DNA): TGCGCCAGCAGCCCCCCAGTAGAAACCGGGGAGCTGTTTTTT. This encodes CASSPPVETGELFF.

This clonotype has more than one count but fewer than ten. This chain uses TRBV28 with TRBJ1-5; D perhaps matches TRBD1 (5 bases). Germline-derived CDR1 and CDR2 are MDHEN and SYDVKM. The CDR3 is made up of 15 amino acids. Trimming took off 8 bases at V and 2 bases at J, with 16 bases between the two ends. In nucleotides, the CDR3 is TGTGCCAGCTCGGTTGGGGGATGGGGCAATCAGCCCCAGCATTTT. It is translated as CASSVGGWGNQPQHF.

In its sample, this clonotype was seen many times. V is TRBV7-9 and J is TRBJ2-7; unclear D gene. V was clipped by 5 bases and J by 0 bases, with 5 bases between them. Germline CDR1 and CDR2: SEHNR and FQNEAQ (reference sequence). The CDR3 sequence is 12 residues long. CDR3 DNA: TGTGCCAGCAGCGCAAGCTCCTACGAGCAGTACTTC. Amino acid sequence: CASSASSYEQYF. The whole variable domain, filled in from reference TRBV7-9 and TRBJ2-7, reads DTGVSQNPRHKITKRGQNVTFRCDPISEHNRLYWYRQTLGQGPEFLTYFQNEAQLEKSRLLSDRFSAERPKGSFSTLEIQRTEQGDSAMYLCASSASSYEQYFGPGTRLTVT.